This T cell receptor beta chain is drawn from a study of blood T cell repertoires in COVID-19. Overall study context: Samples representing acute and convalescent COVID-19 were sourced from the United States, Italy and Spain. Nucleic acid was either cDNA or gDNA, and it came from T cells, B-cell-depleted T cells, or PBMCs.

The assay was immunoSEQ multiplex PCR, and TCRdb's table has in-frame clones only and misses some. The sample includes about 93,000 clones, over 85% seen only once; the top ten take about 2%. Germline assignment: CDR1 SEHNR and CDR2 FQNEAQ (reference sequence). The CDR3 is made up of 14 amino acids. Deletions cut 3 bases from V and 3 bases from J, with 9 bases between. This TCR came from a man in his forties or fifties with acute or convalescent COVID-19. Sequencing was done on a sample of peripheral blood. This sequence joins TRBV7-9 and TRBJ2-1; a weak D match, TRBD1 (5 bases). The CDR3 nucleotides are TGTGCCAGCAGCTTGAGACAGAACTACAATGAGCAGTTCTTC. Its protein product is CASSLRQNYNEQFF.